This T cell receptor (beta chain) was recorded in a study of blood T cell repertoires in COVID-19. Turning to the study itself: Both acute and convalescent COVID-19 samples were obtained from the United States, Italy and Spain. PBMCs, B-cell-depleted T cells, or T cells provided the cDNA or gDNA that made up the material.

In the original workflow: Estimation of nucleated cell counts was performed using reference gene primer amplification. Here immunoSEQ multiplex PCR was the method, and the copy in TCRdb shows in-frame clones only, minus some. V and J calls and clone size are copied from that table; D and trimming were computed from the DNA. The sample has about 260,000 clones; 70% to 90% are singletons. Germline lookup yields CDR1 MGHRA and CDR2 YSYEKL. V lost 2 bases, J lost 1 base, and 1 base stayed unmatched. This CDR3 is built from 14 residues. V gene TRBV4-1 combines with J gene TRBJ2-7, with TRBD1 matching over 8 bases. The sample taken for sequencing was peripheral blood. This TCR derives from a woman aged 40 to 50 with acute or convalescent COVID-19. CDR3 nucleotides: TGCGCCAGCAGCCAAACAGGGGGGTCCTACGAGCAGTACGTC. Translating gives CASSQTGGSYEQYV.